What follows are 24 T cell receptor beta chains derived from one specimen sequenced in a study of blood T cell repertoires in COVID-19. The data were produced by immunoSEQ multiplex PCR, yet TCRdb's version contains in-frame clones alone and is incomplete. The data contain tens of thousands of clones, 77% of them seen just once; the ten biggest clones take up around 2.3%. The sample comprised peripheral blood. Source of these receptors: a man in his 70s with COVID-19, enrolled during active disease.

V and J are TRBV7-2 and TRBJ2-4; 8 bases line up with TRBD1. V was pared by 4 bases and J by 1 base, with 6 bases of the junction left unmatched. Germline values: CDR1 SGHTA, CDR2 FQGNSA. This CDR3 has 16 residues. CDR3 sequence reads: CASSSLDRVAKNIQYF. The CDR3 region has the DNA TGTGCCAGCAGCTCGCTGGACAGGGTCGCCAAAAACATTCAGTACTTC.

V and J are TRBV7-2 and TRBJ2-7; D is perhaps TRBD2 (6 bases). CDR1 and CDR2 from the germline V gene are SGHTA and FQGNSA. This CDR3 has 16 residues. Trimming left V 1 base short and J 4 bases short, with 17 bases between. CDR3 residues: CASSLGMAAGRYEQYF. DNA for the CDR3: TGTGCCAGCAGCTTAGGAATGGCTGCGGGGCGTTACGAGCAGTACTTC.

The table lists this clone with a few counts. The CDR3 region has the DNA TGTGCCAGCAGTTACTCCCCCCTTGGTGTTAGCGAAAAACTGTTTTTT. It translates to CASSYSPLGVSEKLFF. This chain connects TRBV6-6 to TRBJ1-4; no definite D call. Germline V gene sequence: CDR1 MNHNY, CDR2 SVGAGI (reference sequence). The ends were cut back, 0 bases at V and 8 bases at J, with 16 bases in the middle. There are 16 residues in the CDR3.

The chain has TRBV7-2 and TRBJ2-7; 12 nucleotides agree with TRBD2. V gave up 5 bases and J gave up 2 bases; unmatched junction bases: 4. Germline V gene sequence: CDR1 SGHTA, CDR2 FQGNSA. The CDR3 length is 15 residues. For the CDR3, the DNA is TGTGCCAGCAGCCCACGGACTAGCGGGGCCTACGAGCAGTACTTC. Encoded protein: CASSPRTSGAYEQYF. The entire variable domain, with the rest obtained from reference TRBV7-2 and TRBJ2-7, is as follows: GAGVSQSPSNKVTEKGKDVELRCDPISGHTALYWYRQSLGQGLEFLIYFQGNSAPDKSGLPSDRFSAERTGGSVSTLTIQRTQQEDSAVYLCASSPRTSGAYEQYFGPGTRLTVT.

This chain links TRBV6-5 with TRBJ1-1; no clear D. This CDR3 has 14 residues. V dropped 4 bases and J dropped 6 bases, with 15 bases sitting between them. Germline values: CDR1 MNHEY, CDR2 SVGAGI. This chain's CDR3 is CASSLGLSSSEAFF. Here the CDR3 DNA reads TGTGCCAGCAGTTTAGGACTATCGAGCTCTGAAGCTTTCTTT.

The chain carries TRBV28 and TRBJ2-7; 12 bases line up with TRBD2. The CDR3 runs 15 residues. Trimming took 5 bases from V and 8 from J; bases not matched to a gene: 10. Germline CDR1 MDHEN, CDR2 SYDVKM. The CDR3 loop is CASSTSGRPGGQQYF. The CDR3 DNA follows: TGTGCCAGCAGTACTAGCGGGAGGCCTGGCGGGCAGCAGTACTTC. The full variable domain, in which reference TRBV28 and TRBJ2-7 provide the parts outside the CDR3, is DVKVTQSSRYLVKRTGEKVFLECVQDMDHENMFWYRQDPGLGLRLIYFSYDVKMKEKGDIPEGYSVSREKKERFSLILESASTNQTSMYLCASSTSGRPGGQQYFGPGTRLTVT.

The count of this clone is one. This sequence joins TRBV28 and TRBJ1-6, with 8 bases aligning to TRBD1. Losses at the gene ends were 6 bases for V and 10 bases for J; bases not matched to a gene: 5. Germline V CDR1 and CDR2: MDHEN, SYDVKM. The CDR3 is 13 residues long. As DNA, the CDR3 is TGTGCCAGCAGGCGGGACAGGACCTCACCCCTCCACTTT. It specifies CASRRDRTSPLHF.

The CDR3 DNA follows: TGTGCCAGCAGTGGGGTTGGTGCGGGAGTGGGCAATGAGCAGTTCTTC. Translating it yields CASSGVGAGVGNEQFF. The chain employs TRBV2 and TRBJ2-1; TRBD2 matches 7 bases. V gave up 4 bases and J gave up 6 bases; unmatched junction bases: 12. Germline CDR1 and CDR2: SNHLY and FYNNEI. This CDR3 is 16 amino acids long.

This sequence joins TRBV6-4 and TRBJ2-1; maybe TRBD1 (6 bases). Looked up from germline, CDR1 is MRHNA and CDR2 is SNTAGT. V was trimmed by 5 bases and J by 9 bases, leaving 14 bases between them. There are 13 residues in the CDR3. CDR3 nucleotides: TGTGCCAGCAGTCCTCAGGGGAGAGGTGAGCAGTTCTTC. This gives the protein CASSPQGRGEQFF.

J is TRBJ1-1 and V is TRBV5-1; 7 bases align to TRBD1. CDR1 SGHRS and CDR2 YFSETQ come from the germline V gene. CDR3 length: 14 residues. Unmatched junction bases numbered 8, after V lost 2 bases and J lost 7 bases. The CDR3 region has the DNA TGCGCCAGCAGCTTCTCACAGGGGTTGGGTGAAGCTTTCTTT. The encoded protein is CASSFSQGLGEAFF.

CDR3 bases: TGTGCCAGCAGTTATACGGACAGGGGGCCATGGAACACCGGGGAGCTGTTTTTT. It encodes CASSYTDRGPWNTGELFF. The chain combines TRBV6-2 or TRBV6-3 with TRBJ2-2; TRBD1 agrees at 11 bases. The CDR3 runs 18 residues. Germline CDR1 MNHEY, CDR2 SVGEGT. Trimming took 3 bases from V and 1 from J; bases not matched to a gene: 7.

This rearrangement joins TRBV3-1 (or the pseudogene TRBV3-2) to TRBJ1-5; TRBD1 matches at 8 bases. Germline V lookup: CDR1 LGHDT, CDR2 YNNKEL (reference sequence). The J segment lost 7 bases and the V segment lost 1 base, leaving 6 bases of the junction unmatched. This CDR3 is 15 amino acids long. The DNA of the CDR3 is TGTGCCAGCAGCCAAGTTACAGGGGGACGGCAGCCCCAGCATTTT. It is translated as CASSQVTGGRQPQHF.

The V and J genes are TRBV6-6 and TRBJ2-7, with a possible D match to TRBD2 (5 bases). Per the germline V gene, CDR1 is MNHNY and CDR2 is SVGAGI (reference sequence). The CDR3 consists of 14 residues. The V gene lost 2 bases and the J gene lost 3 bases, with 11 bases spanning the gap. The CDR3 spells CASSYNRGSYEQYF. CDR3 in DNA: TGTGCCAGCAGTTACAATCGGGGAAGCTACGAGCAGTACTTC.

V gene TRBV19 combines with J gene TRBJ2-2; D might be TRBD2 (6 bases). Deletions cut 7 bases from V and 5 bases from J, with 17 bases between. The CDR3 has 15 amino acids. Germline assignment: CDR1 LNHDA and CDR2 SQIVND (reference sequence). CDR3 DNA sequence: TGTGCCAGTAAACCGGGGAGCGGAGGGACCGGGGAGCTGTTTTTT. Translation gives CASKPGSGGTGELFF. Looking up the rest from reference TRBV19 and TRBJ2-2 gives the full variable domain: DGGITQSPKYLFRKEGQNVTLSCEQNLNHDAMYWYRQDPGQGLRLIYYSQIVNDFQKGDIAEGYSVSREKKESFPLTVTSAQKNPTAFYLCASKPGSGGTGELFFGEGSRLTVL.

The rearrangement joins TRBV19 to TRBJ1-5, with TRBD1 identical over 7 bases. The CDR3 extends over 18 amino acids. V shed 1 base, J shed 7 bases, and the junction held 16 bases outside the gene matches. Germline V gives CDR1 LNHDA, CDR2 SQIVND (reference sequence). CDR3 sequence: CASSIGGVRGRLDQPQHF. The CDR3 DNA reads as TGTGCCAGTAGTATAGGTGGGGTAAGGGGGCGGCTGGACCAGCCCCAGCATTTT.

CDR3 sequence (DNA): TGTGCCAGCAGCCAAGAGTGGATCGGGGGGGGTTACAATGAGCAGTTCTTC. It yields the protein CASSQEWIGGGYNEQFF. The chain has TRBV4-2 and TRBJ2-1; 8 positions agree with TRBD2. Germline assignment: CDR1 LGHNA and CDR2 YNFKEQ. V was clipped by 0 bases and J by 4 bases; unmatched bases: 8. The CDR3 loop spans 17 amino acids.

The rearrangement uses TRBV5-4 and TRBJ1-2; 9 bases are a match to TRBD1. Germline V CDR1 and CDR2: SGHNT, YYREEE (reference sequence). This CDR3 spans 16 amino acids. Losses at the gene ends were 4 bases for V and 2 bases for J; bases not matched to a gene: 9. CDR3 sequence (DNA): TGTGCCAGCAGCCTAACCTTCGGACAGGGGAACTATGGCTACACCTTC. Amino acid sequence: CASSLTFGQGNYGYTF.

The chain combines TRBV6-2 or TRBV6-3 with TRBJ1-5; no definite D call. The CDR3 is made up of 13 amino acids. The germline gives CDR1 MNHEY, CDR2 SVGEGT. The V end was cut by 2 bases, the J end by 3 bases, with 5 bases between. Written as DNA, the CDR3 is TGTGCCAGCAGTTACGCGGACAATCAGCCCCAGCATTTT. It specifies CASSYADNQPQHF.

The V call is TRBV6-5, the J call TRBJ1-2; maybe TRBD1 (6 bases). Germline V gene lookup returns CDR1 MNHEY and CDR2 SVGAGI. V lost 6 bases and J lost 2, with 10 bases in between. This CDR3 has 13 residues. The CDR3 nucleotides read TGTGCCAGCAGCGTGGGACACAACTATGGCTACACCTTC. This gives the protein CASSVGHNYGYTF.

V is TRBV7-5 and J is TRBJ2-1; TRBD2 was called by the table and not checked on the DNA. TRBV7-5 is annotated as a pseudogene. The CDR3 covers 18 residues. CDR3 in DNA: TGTGCCAGAAGCTCAGGACTAGCGGGAGGGCCTGTAAACAATGAGCAGTTCTTC. Protein: CARSSGLAGGPVNNEQFF.

This chain connects TRBV6-1 to TRBJ2-7, with D perhaps matching TRBD2 (5 bases). Between the trimmed V and J ends, which lost 0 bases and 6 bases, there was a span of 15 bases. The CDR3 length is 15 residues. Germline V lookup: CDR1 MNHNS, CDR2 SASEGT. The CDR3, as DNA: TGTGCCAGCAGTGAAGCCTCCGGGGAACGGGGCGAGCAGTACTTC. This gives the protein CASSEASGERGEQYF.

The chain combines TRBV7-2 with TRBJ1-3; D is undetermined. V was clipped by 1 base and J by 0 bases, with 7 bases between them. The germline V gene encodes CDR1 SGHTA and CDR2 FQGNSA. The CDR3 sequence is 15 residues long. The CDR3 is CASSLGHRSGNTIYF. DNA for the CDR3: TGTGCCAGCAGCTTAGGACACCGCTCTGGAAACACCATATATTTT.

This chain uses TRBV6-1 with TRBJ2-7, with 10 bases aligning to TRBD2. J was trimmed by 1 base and V by 1 base; bases with no gene match: 4. CDR3 length equals 16 residues. Germline V gene lookup returns CDR1 MNHNS and CDR2 SASEGT. CDR3 nucleotides: TGTGCCAGCAGTGAAGTCGGACTAGCGGTTTCCTACGAGCAGTACTTC. Encoded protein: CASSEVGLAVSYEQYF.

The chain links TRBV4-3 to TRBJ2-7; 7 positions match TRBD2. CDR1 and CDR2 (germline): LGHNA, YSLEER. The CDR3 length is 19 residues. V dropped 0 bases and J dropped 2; count of bases not matched to a gene: 16. This chain's CDR3 is CASSQETISYGLGAYEQYF. CDR3 nucleotide sequence: TGCGCCAGCAGCCAAGAAACTATCTCGTACGGACTAGGGGCCTACGAGCAGTACTTC.